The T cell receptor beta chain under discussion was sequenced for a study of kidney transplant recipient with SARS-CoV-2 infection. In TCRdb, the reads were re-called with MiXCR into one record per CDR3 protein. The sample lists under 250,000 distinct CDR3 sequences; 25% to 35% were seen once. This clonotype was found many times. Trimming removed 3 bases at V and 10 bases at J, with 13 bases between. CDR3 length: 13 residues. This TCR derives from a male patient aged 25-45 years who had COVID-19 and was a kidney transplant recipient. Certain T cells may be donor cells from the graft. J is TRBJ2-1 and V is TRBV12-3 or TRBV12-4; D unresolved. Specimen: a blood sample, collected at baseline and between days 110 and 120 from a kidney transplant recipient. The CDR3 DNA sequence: TGTGCCAGCAGTTTTTTGGGTAACTTGGAGCAGTTCTTC. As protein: CASSFLGNLEQFF.